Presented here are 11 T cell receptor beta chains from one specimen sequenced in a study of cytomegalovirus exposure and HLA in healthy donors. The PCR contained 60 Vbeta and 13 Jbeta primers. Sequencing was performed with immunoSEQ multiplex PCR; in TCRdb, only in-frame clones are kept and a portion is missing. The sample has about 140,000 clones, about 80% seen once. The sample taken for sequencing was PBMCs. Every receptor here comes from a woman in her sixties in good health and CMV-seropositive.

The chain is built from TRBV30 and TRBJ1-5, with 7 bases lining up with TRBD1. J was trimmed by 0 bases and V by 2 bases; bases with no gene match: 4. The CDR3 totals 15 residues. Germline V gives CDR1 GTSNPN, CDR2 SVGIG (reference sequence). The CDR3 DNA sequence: TGTGCCTGGAGTAGGGGACAGTATAGCAATCAGCCCCAGCATTTT. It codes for CAWSRGQYSNQPQHF.

Here the CDR3 DNA reads TGTGCCAGCAGCTCCCACCCCCAGCGGGACGTCGCCGATGAGCAGTTCTTC. This encodes CASSSHPQRDVADEQFF. V and J are TRBV7-2 and TRBJ2-1, with 7 bases that match TRBD2. V was pared by 4 bases and J by 8 bases, with 17 bases of the junction left unmatched. The germline gives CDR1 SGHTA, CDR2 FQGNSA. The CDR3 loop spans 17 amino acids.

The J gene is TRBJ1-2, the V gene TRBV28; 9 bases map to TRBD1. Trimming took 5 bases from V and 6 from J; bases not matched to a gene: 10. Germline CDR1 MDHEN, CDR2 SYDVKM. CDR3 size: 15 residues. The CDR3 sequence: CASSHQRGQGHGYTF. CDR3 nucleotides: TGTGCCAGCAGTCATCAGCGGGGACAGGGTCATGGCTACACCTTC.

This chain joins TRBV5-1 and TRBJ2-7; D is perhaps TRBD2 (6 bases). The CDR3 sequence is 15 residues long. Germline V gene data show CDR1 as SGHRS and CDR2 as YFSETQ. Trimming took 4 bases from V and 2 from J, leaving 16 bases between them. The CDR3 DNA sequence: TGCGCCAGCAGCCTGCCTAGCGCACCTCCCTACGAGCAGTACTTC. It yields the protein CASSLPSAPPYEQYF.

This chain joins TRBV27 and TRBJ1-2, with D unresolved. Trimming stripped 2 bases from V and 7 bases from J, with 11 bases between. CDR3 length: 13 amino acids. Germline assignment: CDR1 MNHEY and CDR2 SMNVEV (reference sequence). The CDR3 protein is CASSLNPTGGYTF. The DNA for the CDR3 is TGTGCCAGCAGTTTAAACCCTACTGGTGGCTACACCTTC.

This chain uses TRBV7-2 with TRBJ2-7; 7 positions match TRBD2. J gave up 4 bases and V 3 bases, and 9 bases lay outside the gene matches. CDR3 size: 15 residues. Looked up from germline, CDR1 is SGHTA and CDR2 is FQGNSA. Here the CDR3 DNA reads TGTGCCAGCAGCTTTTTATACGGGAGGCGTTACGAGCAGTACTTC. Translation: CASSFLYGRRYEQYF.

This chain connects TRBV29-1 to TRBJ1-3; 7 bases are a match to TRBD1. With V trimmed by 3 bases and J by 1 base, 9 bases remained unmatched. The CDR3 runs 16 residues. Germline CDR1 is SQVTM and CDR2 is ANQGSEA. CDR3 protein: CSVDNRGTSSGNTIYF. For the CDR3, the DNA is TGCAGCGTTGATAACAGGGGCACTTCGTCTGGAAACACCATATATTTT.

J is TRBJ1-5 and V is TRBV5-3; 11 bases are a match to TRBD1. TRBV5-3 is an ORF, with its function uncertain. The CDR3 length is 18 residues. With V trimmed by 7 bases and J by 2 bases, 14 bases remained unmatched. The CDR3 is CARPPPDRGPWGNQPQHF. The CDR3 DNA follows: TGTGCCAGACCCCCCCCGGACAGGGGGCCTTGGGGCAATCAGCCCCAGCATTTT.

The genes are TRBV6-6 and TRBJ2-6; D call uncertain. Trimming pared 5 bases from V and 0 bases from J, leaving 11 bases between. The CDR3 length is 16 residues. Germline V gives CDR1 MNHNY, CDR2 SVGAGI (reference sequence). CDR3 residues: CASSKIPSSGANVLTF. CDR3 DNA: TGTGCCAGCAGTAAGATACCTAGCTCTGGGGCCAACGTCCTGACTTTC.

CDR3 sequence reads: CASSLGDRGGRKNIQYF. The CDR3 bases are TGTGCCAGCAGCTTGGGGGACAGGGGGGGAAGGAAAAACATTCAGTACTTC. This chain uses TRBV11-2 with TRBJ2-4; 11 bases match TRBD1. Germline V CDR1 and CDR2: SGHAT, FQNNGV. The trim removed 3 bases at V and 4 bases at J, leaving 8 bases unmatched. This CDR3 comprises 17 residues.

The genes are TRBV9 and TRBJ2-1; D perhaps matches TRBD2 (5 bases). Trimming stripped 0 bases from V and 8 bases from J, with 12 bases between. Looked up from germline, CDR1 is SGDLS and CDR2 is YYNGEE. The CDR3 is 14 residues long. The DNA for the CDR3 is TGTGCCAGCAGCGTAGAACTAGTTACGGATGAGCAGTTCTTC. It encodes CASSVELVTDEQFF.